This TCR beta chain was sequenced during a study of blood T cell repertoires in COVID-19. Whole-study context: Whether acute or convalescent, the COVID-19 samples came from the United States, Italy and Spain.

There are 13 residues in the CDR3. V was pared by 6 bases and J by 7 bases, with 13 bases between. Only in-frame clones appear in the TCRdb table, and some are missing; sequencing was by immunoSEQ multiplex PCR. The sample consists of about 260,000 clones, approximately 92% of them appearing once. The chain recombines TRBV12-3 or TRBV12-4 with TRBJ2-1; TRBD2 might be the D (6 bases). This TCR came from a person aged 18-30 years with COVID-19, enrolled during active disease. The sequencing sample was made of peripheral blood. For the CDR3, the DNA is TGTGCCAGCAGCTGGGACGCGGGGAATGAGCAGTTCTTC. Translating it yields CASSWDAGNEQFF.